The 32 T cell receptor beta chains in this list originate from one sample, sequenced in a study of Graves' ophthalmopathy and Graves' hyperthyroidism. For repertoire sequencing, the TCR beta CDR3 regions were amplified from RNA transcripts. Amplification began with first-round RT-PCR using HTBI primers, then second-round multiplex PCR was performed. TCRdb recomputed calls from the multiplex PCR reads with MiXCR, one row per CDR3 protein. Seen here are roughly 500,000 distinct CDR3 sequences, about 15% observed once, and the top ten hold 9.8%. Sequencing used blood. These TCRs come from a woman in her thirties with Graves' ophthalmopathy.

Of note for this clonotype: Possible read error: a much larger clone is one base away. The V and J genes are TRBV28 and TRBJ1-5, with D unresolved. Germline assignment: CDR1 MDHEN and CDR2 SYDVKM. V lost 2 bases to trimming and J lost 2 bases, with 10 bases between them. The CDR3 has 15 residues. CDR3 nucleotide sequence: TGTGCCAGCAGTTTAGTACAGACTCGCAATCAGCCCCAGCATTTT. It is translated as CASSLVQTRNQPQHF. The whole variable domain, remainder taken from reference TRBV28 and TRBJ1-5, is DVKVTQSSRYLVKRTGEKVFLECVQDMDHENMFWYRQDPGLGLRLIYFSYDVKMKEKGDIPEGYSVSREKKERFSLILESASTNQTSMYLCASSLVQTRNQPQHFGDGTRLSIL.

V and J are TRBV6-2 or TRBV6-3 and TRBJ2-7, with D uncertain. This CDR3 is built from 18 residues. Trimming took off 0 bases at V and 3 bases at J, with 21 bases between the two ends. CDR1 is MNHEY and CDR2 is SVGEGT in the germline V gene. CDR3 nucleotide sequence: TGTGCCAGCAGTTACTCGATACCCCCGCGCACAGCAGACTACGAGCAGTACTTC. Amino acids: CASSYSIPPRTADYEQYF.

This clonotype came up many times. In DNA, the CDR3 is TGCAGCGTTTGGGGGGGCGGGACGAACACCGGGGAGCTGTTTTTT. Its translation: CSVWGGGTNTGELFF. The V and J genes are TRBV29-1 and TRBJ2-2; D is possibly TRBD2 (7 bases). CDR1 is SQVTM, CDR2 ANQGSEA, per germline. CDR3 length equals 15 residues. V lost 5 bases to trimming and J lost 0 bases, with 13 bases between them.

This clonotype was seen ten or more times. This rearrangement joins TRBV28 to TRBJ2-2; 7 bases match TRBD1. The CDR3 contains 14 residues. Germline V gene data show CDR1 as MDHEN and CDR2 as SYDVKM. Germline trimming cut 6 bases from V and 11 bases from J; bases unmatched to any gene: 12. CDR3 loop: CASRTDRVPRELFF. CDR3 sequence (DNA): TGTGCCAGCAGAACCGACAGGGTCCCCCGAGAGCTGTTTTTT.

The table lists this clonotype with many counts. CDR3 amino acids: CAWSVYRVTSIVAKNIQYF. The CDR3 DNA follows: TGTGCCTGGAGTGTATACAGGGTGACTTCTATTGTAGCCAAAAACATTCAGTACTTC. The chain links TRBV30 to TRBJ2-4, with D tentatively TRBD1 (6 bases). Germline loops: CDR1 GTSNPN, CDR2 SVGIG (reference sequence). V was clipped by 0 bases and J by 0 bases, with 21 bases between them. This CDR3 comprises 19 residues.

This clonotype was detected many times. The chain employs TRBV28 and TRBJ1-1, with D maybe TRBD1 (5 bases). Trimming stripped 2 bases from V and 3 bases from J, with 10 bases between. The CDR3 runs 14 residues. The V gene's germline CDR1 is MDHEN and CDR2 SYDVKM. The CDR3 spells CASSLQGRDTEAFF. The CDR3 bases are TGTGCCAGCAGTTTACAGGGACGGGACACTGAAGCTTTCTTT.

This clonotype came up many times. The V gene is TRBV6-1, the J gene TRBJ1-6; D call uncertain. CDR1 MNHNS and CDR2 SASEGT come from the germline V gene. The length of the CDR3 is 15 residues. Trimming removed 1 base at V and 5 bases at J, with 9 bases between. CDR3 coding DNA: TGTGCCAGCAGTGAAGGGGCAGGCGATAATTCACCCCTCCACTTT. It specifies CASSEGAGDNSPLHF.

This clonotype has ten or more counts. V and J are TRBV12-3 or TRBV12-4 and TRBJ2-7; 7 bases are a match to TRBD1. J gave up 0 bases and V 6 bases, and 5 bases lay outside the gene matches. This CDR3 is 14 amino acids long. This CDR3 reads CASRVTGTSYEQYF. CDR3 in DNA: TGTGCCAGCAGGGTGACAGGGACCTCCTACGAGCAGTACTTC.

The table lists this clonotype with many counts. This chain joins TRBV20-1 and TRBJ1-1; unclear D gene. V lost 7 bases and J lost 0, with 18 bases in between. CDR3 length: 15 amino acids. Germline V gives CDR1 DFQATT, CDR2 SNEGSKA (reference sequence). For the CDR3, the DNA is TGCAGTGTCCAGTTATTAGACCAGATGAACACTGAAGCTTTCTTT. Protein sequence: CSVQLLDQMNTEAFF.

This clonotype has a count of ten or more. The chain combines TRBV4-1 with TRBJ2-5; TRBD2 matches at 11 bases. CDR3 length: 15 residues. J was trimmed by 3 bases and V by 3 bases; bases with no gene match: 3. Germline lookup yields CDR1 MGHRA and CDR2 YSYEKL. CDR3 in amino acids: CASSQVLAGEETQYF. In DNA form, the CDR3 reads TGCGCCAGCAGCCAGGTACTAGCGGGGGAAGAGACCCAGTACTTC.

This clonotype has at least ten counts. The chain has TRBV9 and TRBJ1-1; tentative D call: TRBD1 (5 bases). The V gene lost 1 base and the J gene lost 3 bases, with 10 bases spanning the gap. CDR3 length: 14 amino acids. The germline V gene encodes CDR1 SGDLS and CDR2 YYNGEE. CDR3 bases: TGTGCCAGCAGCGTAACCGGGGACGACACTGAAGCTTTCTTT. It translates to CASSVTGDDTEAFF.

This clonotype was picked up many times. V and J are TRBV29-1 and TRBJ2-7; 10 bases are shared with TRBD2. The CDR3 length is 16 residues. V lost 5 bases and J lost 0; bases outside the gene matches: 10. Germline V gene sequence: CDR1 SQVTM, CDR2 ANQGSEA. The CDR3 here is CSVSTVSGRSSYEQYF. Written as DNA, the CDR3 is TGCAGCGTTTCAACCGTTAGCGGGAGGTCCTCCTACGAGCAGTACTTC.

This clonotype was found a few times. The V call is TRBV3-1, the J call TRBJ2-5; D perhaps matches TRBD2 (5 bases). V lost 3 bases and J lost 7, with 12 bases in between. Germline V gene lookup returns CDR1 LGHDT and CDR2 YNNKEL (reference sequence). This CDR3 spans 13 amino acids. CDR3 nucleotides: TGTGCCAGCAGCCATCGAGGGCGCGGGACCCAGTACTTC. Translated, it gives CASSHRGRGTQYF.

This clonotype was seen many times. The chain links TRBV6-5 to TRBJ1-1; 7 nucleotides line up with TRBD1. From germline, CDR1 is MNHEY and CDR2 SVGAGI. Trimming at V came to 7 bases and at J to 2 bases, leaving 7 bases not matched to a gene. The CDR3 extends over 14 amino acids. The CDR3: CASNNRGSNTEAFF. The CDR3 nucleotides are TGTGCCAGCAATAACAGGGGCTCAAACACTGAAGCTTTCTTT.

To note about this clonotype: This may arise from a read error, as a much more abundant clone is one base away. The CDR3, as DNA: TGTGCCAGCAGTTACCACTGGACAGACTATAATTCACCCCTCCACTTT. Its protein product is CASSYHWTDYNSPLHF. The chain uses TRBV6-5 and TRBJ1-6; possible D gene TRBD1, 6 bases. The CDR3 covers 16 residues. The germline V gene has CDR1 MNHEY and CDR2 SVGAGI. V lost 2 bases and J lost 3, with 11 bases in between.

Ten or more counts support this clonotype. This chain links TRBV6-5 with TRBJ2-5; 7 bases are shared with TRBD2. With V trimmed by 0 bases and J by 4 bases, 8 bases remained unmatched. Germline CDR1 reads MNHEY; CDR2 reads SVGAGI. The CDR3 length is 16 residues. CDR3 residues: CASSYSKASGGETQYF. CDR3 DNA sequence: TGTGCCAGCAGTTACTCGAAGGCTAGCGGAGGAGAGACCCAGTACTTC.

The chain is built from TRBV6-1 and TRBJ2-7; 7 nucleotides agree with TRBD1. Per germline, CDR1 MNHNS and CDR2 SASEGT. Trimming cost V 5 bases and J 2 bases; bases outside gene matches: 3. CDR3 size: 13 residues. The CDR3 nucleotides read TGTGCCAGCAGTCAGGACAGGCCCTACGAGCAGTACTTC. This codes for CASSQDRPYEQYF.

This chain connects TRBV12-3 or TRBV12-4 to TRBJ2-5, with D tentatively TRBD1 (5 bases). This CDR3 comprises 12 residues. The germline V and J ends were trimmed by 6 bases and 5 bases, with 10 bases remaining between them. The CDR3 protein is CASRGVFETQYF. Here the CDR3 DNA reads TGTGCCAGCAGAGGGGTTTTCGAGACCCAGTACTTC.

This clonotype was counted at least ten times. The chain has TRBV29-1 and TRBJ1-1, with 7 bases that match TRBD1. The CDR3 is made up of 13 amino acids. CDR1 and CDR2 (germline): SQVTM, ANQGSEA. V was pared by 4 bases and J by 5 bases, with 7 bases of the junction left unmatched. The CDR3 is CSVVDRVRTEAFF. The CDR3 DNA sequence: TGCAGCGTTGTAGACAGGGTCCGGACTGAAGCTTTCTTT.

This clonotype was seen only a few times. The chain couples TRBV7-2 to TRBJ2-4; D possibly uses TRBD1 or TRBD2 (5 bases each). The CDR3 totals 21 residues. The V gene's germline CDR1 is SGHTA and CDR2 FQGNSA. Deletions cut 0 bases from V and 0 bases from J, with 24 bases between. The CDR3 sequence: CASSLAGRVPLNPLAKNIQYF. CDR3 DNA: TGTGCCAGCAGCTTAGCGGGGCGGGTCCCGCTTAACCCGCTAGCCAAAAACATTCAGTACTTC.

This clonotype showed up many times. The chain uses TRBV6-2 or TRBV6-3 and TRBJ2-7, with 7 bases fitting TRBD1. The CDR3 spans 12 residues. The V gene end was trimmed by 3 bases and the J gene end by 6 bases; junction bases not matched to a gene: 2. The V gene's germline CDR1 is MNHEY and CDR2 SVGEGT. The CDR3 sequence: CASSYNRGEQYF. CDR3 nucleotide sequence: TGTGCCAGCAGTTATAACAGGGGCGAGCAGTACTTC.

This chain's CDR3 is CASSKHGQGAYEQYF. The CDR3 DNA follows: TGTGCCAGCAGCAAACATGGCCAGGGTGCCTACGAGCAGTACTTC. The chain joins TRBV6-1 to TRBJ2-7; TRBD1 might be the D (5 bases). CDR3 length: 15 residues. CDR1 is MNHNS and CDR2 is SASEGT in the germline V gene. The V end lost 6 bases, the J end lost 2 bases, and 17 bases lay between the germline ends.

In its sample, this clonotype was seen many times. V usage is TRBV20-1 and J usage is TRBJ1-2; D remains unclear. CDR3 length equals 13 residues. V was pared by 6 bases and J by 4 bases, with 15 bases between. The germline V gene encodes CDR1 DFQATT and CDR2 SNEGSKA (reference sequence). CDR3 DNA sequence: TGCAGTGCCCTCCCCCCCTCGGCCTATGGCTACACCTTC. It specifies CSALPPSAYGYTF.

This clonotype showed up many times. This rearrangement joins TRBV7-9 to TRBJ1-6; no clear D. CDR1 SEHNR and CDR2 FQNEAQ come from the germline V gene (reference sequence). The CDR3 runs to 13 residues. Trimming took off 5 bases at V and 3 bases at J, with 5 bases between the two ends. This CDR3 reads CASSRDYNSPLHF. The CDR3 DNA is TGTGCCAGCAGCCGGGACTATAATTCACCCCTCCACTTT.

The table lists this clonotype with many counts. V usage is TRBV12-3 or TRBV12-4 and J usage is TRBJ2-7; D is ambiguous. The CDR3 extends over 16 amino acids. Trimming removed 6 bases from V and 3 bases from J, with 21 bases in between. This CDR3 reads CASSVNPRAPIYEQYF. The DNA of the CDR3 is TGTGCCAGCAGCGTAAACCCTCGGGCTCCTATCTACGAGCAGTACTTC.

At least ten counts were recorded for this clonotype. This chain connects TRBV6-1 to TRBJ2-4, with 9 bases aligning to TRBD1. After removal of 6 bases from V and 1 base from J, the junction contained 10 bases not matched to a gene. This CDR3 is built from 17 residues. The germline V gene encodes CDR1 MNHNS and CDR2 SASEGT. The CDR3: CASRRTGTGKAKNIQYF. In DNA form, the CDR3 reads TGTGCCAGCAGACGAACCGGGACAGGGAAGGCCAAAAACATTCAGTACTTC.

The chain employs TRBV11-1 and TRBJ2-2, with D perhaps matching TRBD1 or TRBD2 (6 bases each). Germline V gives CDR1 SGHAT, CDR2 FQDESV (reference sequence). The CDR3 length is 14 residues. V dropped 11 bases and J dropped 0 bases, with 13 bases sitting between them. CDR3 nucleotides: TGTGCCGCCCGAAGGGGGGCGAACACCGGGGAGCTGTTTTTT. Translated: CAARRGANTGELFF.

This clonotype was counted ten times or more. The chain uses TRBV5-5 and TRBJ1-5, with D perhaps TRBD1 (5 bases). CDR1 and CDR2 (germline): SGHKS, YYEKEE (reference sequence). The CDR3 is 14 amino acids. The germline V and J ends were trimmed by 2 bases and 7 bases, with 13 bases remaining between them. The DNA for the CDR3 is TGTGCCAGCAGCTTAATGGCAGGGCAACAGCCCCAGCATTTT. Its translation is CASSLMAGQQPQHF.

The chain combines TRBV11-1 with TRBJ2-6; 7 bases are shared with TRBD1. Germline values: CDR1 SGHAT, CDR2 FQDESV (reference sequence). This CDR3 comprises 18 residues. V trimming: 3 bases; J trimming: 0 bases; junction bases outside the gene matches: 8. DNA of the CDR3: TGTGCCAGCAGCTTTGGGACAGAAACCTACTCTGGGGCCAACGTCCTGACTTTC. It specifies CASSFGTETYSGANVLTF.

The rearrangement uses TRBV13 and TRBJ1-6; 7 bases line up with TRBD1. Germline lookup yields CDR1 PRHDT and CDR2 FYEKMQ (reference sequence). After removal of 0 bases from V and 5 bases from J, the junction contained 7 bases not matched to a gene. The CDR3 sequence is 17 residues long. The CDR3 coding sequence is TGTGCCAGCAGCTTAGGCCTTAGGACAGGCCATAATTCACCCCTCCACTTT. It translates to CASSLGLRTGHNSPLHF.

The rearrangement links TRBV20-1 to TRBJ2-5; 12 bases fit TRBD2. Germline values: CDR1 DFQATT, CDR2 SNEGSKA (reference sequence). V lost 2 bases, J lost 5 bases, and 15 bases stayed unmatched. CDR3 length: 18 residues. This chain's CDR3 is CSARQPGLAGFRGETQYF. CDR3 bases: TGCAGTGCTAGACAACCGGGACTAGCGGGCTTCAGGGGGGAGACCCAGTACTTC.

This clonotype was observed many times. The chain recombines TRBV15 with TRBJ2-5; D possibly corresponds to TRBD2 (7 bases). CDR1 LNHNV and CDR2 YYDKDF come from the germline V gene (reference sequence). Trimming took off 1 base at V and 5 bases at J, with 26 bases between the two ends. The CDR3 extends over 19 amino acids. CDR3 in amino acids: CATSRVRRSGGAGAETQYF. The CDR3 DNA reads as TGTGCCACCAGCAGAGTCCGCCGGTCGGGGGGCGCGGGAGCGGAGACCCAGTACTTC.